A single T cell receptor (beta chain) is shown here with its context. Measured with immunoSEQ multiplex PCR; TCRdb has only the in-frame clones, and not every one. The table lists about 70,000 clones, approximately 96% of them singletons. The data were obtained in a study of technical replicates of blood from a few donors. The length of the CDR3 is 13 residues. CDR1 is SGHRS, CDR2 YFSETQ, per germline. Trimming cost V 5 bases and J 5 bases, with 13 bases left between them. The rearrangement links TRBV5-1 to TRBJ2-5; D may be TRBD2 (5 bases). The source material was T cells isolated from PBMCs. This sequence originates from a human donor in good health. Here the CDR3 DNA reads TGCGCCAGCAGTCCTACTAGTACGGAGACCCAGTACTTC. It encodes CASSPTSTETQYF.